The clone carrying this T cell receptor (beta chain) was found a few times. The authors seeded 200,000 CFSE-labeled responder cells together with 200,000 irradiated stimulator cells tagged with violet dye. Sorted after the reaction were proliferating CFSE-low CD3+CD4+ and CD3+CD8+ responders. Here immunoSEQ multiplex PCR was the method, and the copy in TCRdb shows in-frame clones only, minus some. The repertoire holds fewer than 5,000 clones, with 40% to 50% as singletons. Germline V CDR1 and CDR2: SQVTM, ANQGSEA. V was pared by 7 bases and J by 6 bases, with 6 bases of the junction left unmatched. This CDR3 has 13 residues. This specimen comes from a study of graft-versus-host responses after intestinal transplantation. About the research overall: Recipients uniformly received anti-thymocyte globulin induction, followed by tacrolimus and steroids for 2 to 4 years.

Notes on the study in general: Detection of GvH clones occurred in recipient marrow, and some had their first appearance in ileum or blood.

The receptor was isolated from a human patient who was an organ donor for intestinal transplantation. The chain couples TRBV29-1 to TRBJ1-2, with 12 bases aligning to TRBD1. The sequences come from alloreactive CD8+ T cells from a mixed lymphocyte reaction culture, collected before transplantation. Subset reported: CFSE-low proliferating T cells sorted from roughly six-day pre-transplant mixed lymphocyte reaction (GvH or HvG direction). The CDR3 region is CSDGTGGANGYTF. CDR3 bases: TGCAGCGATGGGACAGGGGGCGCGAATGGCTACACCTTC.